One TCR beta chain is described in this entry. What it recognizes is unknown. This sample stems from a study of PD-1 blockade in classical Hodgkin lymphoma. In the study overall: The study gave patients nivolumab 3 mg/kg intravenously every 2 weeks. Findings of the study overall: By C4D1 there was a significant rise in CD4+ TCR diversity but not in CD8+ TCR diversity. Those starting nivolumab under 1 year post-ASCT were excluded.

CDR3 length equals 15 residues. The trim removed 2 bases at V and 5 bases at J, leaving 9 bases unmatched. The germline V gene has CDR1 SGHNT and CDR2 YYREEE (reference sequence). Following autologous stem cell transplantation, relapse occurred in every patient, and exposure to brentuximab vedotin varied. Best overall response was complete response, partial response or progressive disease in these relapsed/refractory classical Hodgkin lymphoma patients. The protocol was immunoSEQ multiplex PCR, while the TCRdb copy is restricted to in-frame clones and leaves out a portion. This sample has 15,000 to 20,000 clones, with 82% found just once.

The receptor comes from a human donor with classical Hodgkin lymphoma. The chain couples TRBV5-4 to TRBJ2-5; the match to TRBD2 covers 7 bases. The specimen was peripheral blood mononuclear cells (PBMCs), collected before the second cycle of nivolumab. Here the CDR3 reads CASSFSGGIRETQYF. In nucleotides, the CDR3 is TGTGCCAGCAGCTTTTCCGGGGGGATTAGGGAGACCCAGTACTTC.